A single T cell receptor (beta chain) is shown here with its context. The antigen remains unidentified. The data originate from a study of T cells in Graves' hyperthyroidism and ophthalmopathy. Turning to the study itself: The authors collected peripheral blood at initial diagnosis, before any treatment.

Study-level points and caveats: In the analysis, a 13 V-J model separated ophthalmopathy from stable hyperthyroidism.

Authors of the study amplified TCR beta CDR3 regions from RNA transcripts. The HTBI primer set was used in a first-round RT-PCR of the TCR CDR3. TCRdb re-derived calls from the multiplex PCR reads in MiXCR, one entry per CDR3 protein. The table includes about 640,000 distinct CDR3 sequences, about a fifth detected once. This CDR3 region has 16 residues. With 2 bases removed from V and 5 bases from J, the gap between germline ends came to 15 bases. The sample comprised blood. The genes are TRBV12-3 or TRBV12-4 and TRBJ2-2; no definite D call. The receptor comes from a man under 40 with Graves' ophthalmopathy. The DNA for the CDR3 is TGTGCCAGCAGTTTATTTGCAGTTTCTGCGACCGGGGAGCTGTTTTTT. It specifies CASSLFAVSATGELFF.